The sequence of this T cell receptor (beta chain) was determined in a study of blood T cell repertoires in COVID-19 (dated by TCRdb to about 2020). Regarding the study in general: The collaborator samples originated in the United States, Italy and Spain and spanned the acute and convalescent phases of COVID-19. The prospective study material was composed of cDNA or gDNA derived from T cells, B-cell-depleted T cells, or PBMCs. Sample metadata almost always included a de-identified subject ID, COVID-19 status, age in years and sex. The samples were drawn from the first 160 participants of the ongoing ImmuneRACE study and from about 1,200 subjects provided by 6 global collaborators. The repertoires were made available in a free public database intended to serve as a resource for research on the immune response to SARS-CoV-2. Where available, HLA class I and class II types were obtained from metadata supplied by the sample provider rather than from assay-based typing. Deeply sampled blood TCRbeta repertoires from subjects exposed to, actively infected with, or recovered from COVID-19 were included in the dataset.

At one collaborating source in Seattle, patients were enrolled during active infection and were followed longitudinally through the course of disease. Collaborating institutions collected whole blood in K2EDTA tubes following their own protocols. For TCRbeta analysis, collaborators shipped samples in one of three forms: frozen whole blood, isolated PBMCs, or DNA extracted from either of those sample types. TCRbeta CDR3 regions were amplified from genomic DNA by means of the immunoSEQ Assay, a bias-controlled multiplex PCR. In the paper's pipeline: The number of nucleated cells in each sample was estimated by amplification of reference gene primers within the assay. Sequence reads were collapsed and filtered to measure the absolute abundance of every unique TCRbeta CDR3 rearrangement. Productive Simpson clonality was computed per sample as the square root of Simpson's diversity index over productive rearrangements. TCRdb retrieved this table from immuneACCESS and kept in-frame rearrangements only. Not all clones are present; in checked studies, unresolved V genes account for under half, and no reason is known for the remainder. V, J and clone size reflect that table, while D and trimming were determined from the DNA. Within this sample are approximately 200,000 clones, with 80% to 90% of them counted one time only. The leading ten clones occupy approximately 12% of the sample.

The table lists this clone with a few counts. Its antigen is not yet known. Per-base qualities were not stored, and no clone one base away is much larger. The germline ends are 12 bases apart after V is trimmed by 1 base and J by 1 base. Spanning cysteine to phenylalanine, the CDR3 consists of 16 amino acids. Of all the DNA, just the CDR3 is kept, 48 bases in frame from base 1. The germline V gene yields SGHRS for CDR1 and YFSETQ for CDR2. What the study reported, not specific to this receptor: The amount of clinical and demographic metadata varied by source and participant and was provided uncurated.

The V and J segments used are TRBV5-1 and TRBJ1-3; the D gene is not confidently resolved. The receptor comes from a woman older than 75 with COVID-19, enrolled during active disease. Sequenced material: peripheral blood. The sequenced DNA: TGCGCCAGCAGCTTGACAGCCCATCGGTCTGGAAACACCATATATTTT. It encodes CASSLTAHRSGNTIYF.